The 27 T cell receptor beta chains listed next were all sequenced from one sample in a study of Graves' ophthalmopathy and Graves' hyperthyroidism. TCR beta CDR3 amplification used RNA transcripts. The first-round RT-PCR employed HTBI primers together with the Qiagen OneStep RT-PCR kit. A multiplex PCR was then performed as the second round. Each CDR3 protein is one row after TCRdb ran MiXCR on the multiplex PCR reads. The table lists approximately 700,000 distinct CDR3 sequences, approximately 40% of them singletons. The sequenced sample consisted of peripheral blood. The origin of the receptors is an adult man with Graves' ophthalmopathy.

The chain is built from TRBV10-3 and TRBJ1-4, with 7 bases that match TRBD1. The V gene end was trimmed by 10 bases and the J gene end by 7 bases; junction bases not matched to a gene: 12. The CDR3 runs to 14 residues. The germline gives CDR1 ENHRY, CDR2 SYGVKD. The CDR3 coding sequence is TGTGCCACCTCTAGGCAGGGGGGAGGTGAAAAACTGTTTTTT. Translating it yields CATSRQGGGEKLFF.

The rearrangement uses TRBV11-2 and TRBJ2-7, with 12 nucleotides matching TRBD2. Per germline, CDR1 SGHAT and CDR2 FQNNGV. V gave up 5 bases and J gave up 7 bases; unmatched junction bases: 12. CDR3 length equals 16 residues. The CDR3 DNA reads as TGTGCCAGCAGCCGACCCACTAGCGGGAGGCGGGGTGAGCAGTACTTC. Its protein is CASSRPTSGRRGEQYF.

This clonotype occurred a few times. The chain combines TRBV9 with TRBJ2-7, with D possibly matching TRBD1 (6 bases). The CDR3 has 15 amino acids. Germline CDR1 is SGDLS and CDR2 is YYNGEE. Trimming cost V 4 bases and J 1 base, with 15 bases left between them. The DNA for the CDR3 is TGTGCCAGCAGCATCGCAGGGGCTCGGTCCTACGAGCAGTACTTC. Translated, it gives CASSIAGARSYEQYF.

The chain joins TRBV7-8 to TRBJ1-2; TRBD1 matches 7 bases. V lost 1 base and J lost 3; bases outside the gene matches: 5. Looked up from germline, CDR1 is SGHVS and CDR2 is FQNEAQ. The CDR3 has 15 amino acids. This chain's CDR3 is CASSLGHGTDYGYTF. Here the CDR3 DNA reads TGTGCCAGCAGCTTAGGGCACGGGACAGACTATGGCTACACCTTC.

This clonotype has at least ten counts. This sequence joins TRBV6-1 and TRBJ1-4; unclear D gene. Trimming removed 1 base from V and 10 bases from J, with 13 bases in between. The CDR3 extends over 14 amino acids. CDR1 and CDR2 from the germline V gene are MNHNS and SASEGT. CDR3 amino acids: CASSEGGGFGKLFF. In nucleotides, the CDR3 is TGTGCCAGCAGTGAAGGAGGAGGATTTGGAAAACTGTTTTTT.

A remark on this clonotype: With a much larger clone just one base away, this may be a read error. The chain links TRBV11-2 to TRBJ2-7; TRBD2 aligns across 7 bases. The CDR3 runs to 15 residues. CDR1 is SGHAT and CDR2 is FQNNGV in the germline V gene. The CDR3: CASGLVTSVSYEQYF. Written as DNA, the CDR3 is TGTGCCAGCGGCTTAGTCACTAGCGTCTCCTACGAGCAGTACTTC.

This chain uses TRBV2 with TRBJ2-7; D might be TRBD1 (6 bases). The CDR3 totals 14 residues. V was cut by 3 bases and J by 2 bases, with 11 bases left in between. Germline CDR1 reads SNHLY; CDR2 reads FYNNEI. CDR3 nucleotides: TGTGCCAGCAGTGACAGGGGTCTAACCTACGAGCAGTACTTC. This translates into CASSDRGLTYEQYF.

The chain uses TRBV20-1 and TRBJ1-2; no clear D. The CDR3 sequence is 12 residues long. Germline-derived CDR1 and CDR2 are DFQATT and SNEGSKA (reference sequence). V was trimmed by 3 bases and J by 3 bases, leaving 8 bases between them. The CDR3 region has the DNA TGCAGTGCTAGCGTCCAGGACTATGGCTACACCTTC. This sequence encodes CSASVQDYGYTF.

The chain links TRBV15 to TRBJ2-7; no clear D. V was trimmed by 0 bases and J by 0 bases, leaving 6 bases between them. The CDR3 is made up of 14 amino acids. From germline, CDR1 is LNHNV and CDR2 YYDKDF (reference sequence). CDR3: CATSRDRDSYEQYF. Here the CDR3 DNA reads TGTGCCACCAGCAGAGATAGGGACTCCTACGAGCAGTACTTC. Supplemented by reference TRBV15 and TRBJ2-7, the full variable domain reads DAMVIQNPRYQVTQFGKPVTLSCSQTLNHNVMYWYQQKSSQAPKLLFHYYDKDFNNEADTPDNFQSRRPNTSFCFLDIRSPGLGDTAMYLCATSRDRDSYEQYFGPGTRLTVT.

This clonotype was recorded a few times. The chain couples TRBV7-9 to TRBJ2-7; D might be TRBD1 or TRBD2, each matching 5 bases. V was trimmed by 5 bases and J by 0 bases, leaving 14 bases between them. From germline, CDR1 is SEHNR and CDR2 FQNEAQ (reference sequence). The CDR3 is 15 residues long. CDR3 bases: TGTGCCAGCAGCACCACCCAGGGACCCTCCTACGAGCAGTACTTC. Translating gives CASSTTQGPSYEQYF.

This chain links TRBV2 with TRBJ2-5; D is unresolved. Germline CDR1 reads SNHLY; CDR2 reads FYNNEI. V was trimmed by 6 bases and J by 4 bases, leaving 18 bases between them. The CDR3 is 15 residues long. CDR3 region: CASSDGSNRRETQYF. DNA for the CDR3: TGTGCCAGCAGCGACGGCTCCAATAGGAGAGAGACCCAGTACTTC.

The V call is TRBV7-9, the J call TRBJ2-7; 8 bases are a match to TRBD1. Unmatched junction bases numbered 12, after V lost 5 bases and J lost 3 bases. There are 16 residues in the CDR3. The V gene's germline CDR1 is SEHNR and CDR2 FQNEAQ (reference sequence). The CDR3 sequence is CASSPPGQGSRYEQYF. As DNA, the CDR3 is TGTGCCAGCAGCCCACCCGGACAGGGTAGCCGCTACGAGCAGTACTTC.

The chain joins TRBV12-3 or TRBV12-4 to TRBJ1-1, with a tentative D call TRBD1 (5 bases). This CDR3 spans 15 amino acids. V lost 0 bases and J lost 4, with 12 bases in between. CDR3 loop: CASSLATSGTTEAFF. CDR3 bases: TGTGCCAGCAGTTTAGCGACTAGCGGGACCACTGAAGCTTTCTTT.

The chain links TRBV7-8 to TRBJ2-7; D possibly corresponds to TRBD2 (6 bases). This CDR3 comprises 14 residues. V was clipped by 3 bases and J by 6 bases, with 15 bases between them. Germline V gene sequence: CDR1 SGHVS, CDR2 FQNEAQ. The CDR3 sequence: CASSFDQRGAEQYF. The CDR3 DNA is TGTGCCAGCAGCTTCGATCAGCGCGGGGCCGAGCAGTACTTC.

In its sample, this clonotype was seen once. A read error may explain this, as a much larger clone is one base away. This chain joins TRBV10-3 and TRBJ1-1; no clear D gene. CDR1 ENHRY and CDR2 SYGVKD come from the germline V gene. The CDR3 loop spans 14 amino acids. The CDR3 here is CASSAGGMNTEAFF. CDR3 DNA: TGTGCCAGCAGTGCGGGCGGCATGAACACTGAAGCTTTCTTT.

V gene TRBV4-1 combines with J gene TRBJ1-1; D possibly corresponds to TRBD1 (6 bases). Germline loops: CDR1 MGHRA, CDR2 YSYEKL. V was pared by 2 bases and J by 6 bases, with 10 bases between. The CDR3 consists of 13 residues. The CDR3: CASSQTGAAEAFF. In nucleotides, the CDR3 is TGCGCCAGCAGCCAAACGGGGGCGGCTGAAGCTTTCTTT.

The sample holds one count of this clonotype. The chain couples TRBV7-9 to TRBJ2-3; D unclear. CDR1 is SEHNR and CDR2 is FQNEAQ in the germline V gene (reference sequence). This CDR3 contains 14 residues. Trimming took 4 bases from V and 11 from J, leaving 19 bases between them. In nucleotides, the CDR3 is TGTGCCAGCAGCTCCCCGGCGCCCCGGCATTTGCAGTATTTT. Its translation is CASSSPAPRHLQYF.

As for this clonotype: Since a much larger clone is just one base distant, this may be a read error. J is TRBJ1-5 and V is TRBV19, with TRBD1 identical over 7 bases. The CDR3 consists of 16 residues. The J segment lost 6 bases and the V segment lost 7 bases, leaving 15 bases of the junction unmatched. The germline CDR1 and CDR2 sequences are LNHDA and SQIVND (reference sequence). CDR3 nucleotides: TGTGCCAGTACGGGTACCAAGGGGGCGCCTGGTCAGCCCCAGCATTTT. Translation gives CASTGTKGAPGQPQHF.

The V call is TRBV2, the J call TRBJ2-2; the match to TRBD1 covers 7 bases. The CDR3 sequence is 14 residues long. Germline values: CDR1 SNHLY, CDR2 FYNNEI. Trimming took 8 bases from V and 4 from J; bases not matched to a gene: 7. This CDR3 is CASLDRVGTGELFF. CDR3 coding DNA: TGTGCCAGCTTAGACAGGGTCGGCACCGGGGAGCTGTTTTTT.

Details on this clonotype: No conserved phenylalanine or tryptophan is present at the end of the CDR3, so a read error is the likely explanation. The gene calls are TRBV29-1 and TRBJ2-7; 10 nucleotides agree with TRBD1. The V gene end was trimmed by 2 bases and the J gene end by 7 bases; junction bases not matched to a gene: 11. Per the germline V gene, CDR1 is SQVTM and CDR2 is ANQGSEA. This CDR3 has 15 residues. The CDR3 nucleotides read TGCAGCGTTGAACCCGAGACAGGGGGCTTCCAAGAGCAGTACTCC. Residues: CSVEPETGGFQEQYS.

V usage is TRBV19 and J usage is TRBJ2-2; possible D gene TRBD2, 5 bases. The CDR3 runs to 14 residues. Germline CDR1 and CDR2: LNHDA and SQIVND (reference sequence). V was trimmed by 3 bases and J by 5 bases, leaving 10 bases between them. CDR3: CASSIFGGTGELFF. CDR3 sequence (DNA): TGTGCCAGTAGTATTTTCGGCGGGACCGGGGAGCTGTTTTTT.

This sequence joins TRBV25-1 and TRBJ2-5; TRBD1 matches 8 bases. After removal of 6 bases from V and 5 bases from J, the junction contained 11 bases not matched to a gene. Germline loops: CDR1 MGHDK, CDR2 SYGVNS. The length of the CDR3 is 15 residues. The CDR3 loop is CASSQEDRGKETQYF. In DNA, the CDR3 is TGTGCCAGCAGCCAAGAAGACAGGGGAAAGGAGACCCAGTACTTC.

The V call is TRBV2, the J call TRBJ2-7, with 7 bases identical to TRBD1. Per germline, CDR1 SNHLY and CDR2 FYNNEI. The ends lost 7 bases at V and 2 bases at J; junction bases unmatched: 5. The length of the CDR3 is 13 residues. This chain's CDR3 is CASTGQFAYEQYF. The CDR3, as DNA: TGTGCCAGCACGGGACAGTTTGCCTACGAGCAGTACTTC.

This clonotype was counted a few times. The rearrangement joins TRBV19 to TRBJ1-5; D not resolved. CDR3 size: 13 residues. The V and J ends lost 3 bases and 5 bases respectively, with 8 bases between them. The V gene's germline CDR1 is LNHDA and CDR2 SQIVND (reference sequence). The CDR3 loop reads CASSIIRDQPQHF. CDR3 DNA sequence: TGTGCCAGTAGTATTATAAGAGATCAGCCCCAGCATTTT.

This clonotype was recorded at least ten times. J is TRBJ2-7 and V is TRBV16; no clear D gene. The V gene lost 5 bases and the J gene lost 4 bases, with 6 bases spanning the gap. The CDR3 spans 11 residues. CDR1 and CDR2 from the germline V gene are KGHSY and FQNENV. CDR3 bases: TGTGCCAGCAGCGCCCATTACGAGCAGTACTTC. Translation: CASSAHYEQYF.

The chain is built from TRBV24-1 and TRBJ1-5, with no clear D. This CDR3 is 14 amino acids long. V was pared by 9 bases and J by 9 bases, with 20 bases between. In germline, CDR1 is KGHDR, CDR2 SFDVKD. This CDR3 is CATSPGSSAGPQHF. As DNA, the CDR3 is TGTGCCACCTCCCCCGGGTCATCGGCAGGGCCCCAGCATTTT.

J is TRBJ2-1 and V is TRBV7-8; possible D gene TRBD1, 5 bases. This CDR3 region has 16 residues. Trimming took off 4 bases at V and 7 bases at J, with 20 bases between the two ends. Germline assignment: CDR1 SGHVS and CDR2 FQNEAQ. The CDR3 is CASSSRTQGSWNEQFF. In DNA, the CDR3 is TGTGCCAGCAGCTCCCGAACGCAGGGATCTTGGAATGAGCAGTTCTTC.